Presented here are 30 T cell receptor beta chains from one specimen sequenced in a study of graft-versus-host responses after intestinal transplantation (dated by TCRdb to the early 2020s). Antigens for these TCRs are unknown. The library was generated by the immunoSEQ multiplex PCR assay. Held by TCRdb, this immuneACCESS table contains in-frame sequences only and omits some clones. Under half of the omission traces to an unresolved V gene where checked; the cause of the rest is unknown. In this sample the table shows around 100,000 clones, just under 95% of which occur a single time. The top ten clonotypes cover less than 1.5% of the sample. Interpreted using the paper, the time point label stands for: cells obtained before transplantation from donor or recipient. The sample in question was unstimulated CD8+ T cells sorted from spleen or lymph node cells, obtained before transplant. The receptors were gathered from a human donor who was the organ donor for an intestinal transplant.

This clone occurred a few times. The CDR3 sequence: CASSLAGTNEQFF. As DNA, the CDR3 is TGTGCCAGCAGCCTCGCGGGGACCAATGAGCAGTTCTTC. This rearrangement joins TRBV6-5 to TRBJ2-1, with D maybe TRBD2 (6 bases). The CDR3 runs 13 residues. Germline loops: CDR1 MNHEY, CDR2 SVGAGI. The germline V and J ends were trimmed by 6 bases and 6 bases, with 12 bases remaining between them.

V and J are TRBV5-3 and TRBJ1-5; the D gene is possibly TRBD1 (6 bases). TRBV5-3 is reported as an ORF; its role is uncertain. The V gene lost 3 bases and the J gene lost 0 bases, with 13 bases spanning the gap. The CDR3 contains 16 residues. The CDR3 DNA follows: TGTGCCAGAAGCTCCAGGAGGGGGAATAGCAATCAGCCCCAGCATTTT. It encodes CARSSRRGNSNQPQHF.

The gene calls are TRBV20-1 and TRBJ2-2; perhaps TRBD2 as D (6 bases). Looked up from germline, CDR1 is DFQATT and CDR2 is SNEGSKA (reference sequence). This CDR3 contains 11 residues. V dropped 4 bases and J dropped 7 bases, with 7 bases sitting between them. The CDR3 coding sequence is TGCAGTGCTATGGGGGGCGGGGAGCTGTTTTTT. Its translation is CSAMGGGELFF.

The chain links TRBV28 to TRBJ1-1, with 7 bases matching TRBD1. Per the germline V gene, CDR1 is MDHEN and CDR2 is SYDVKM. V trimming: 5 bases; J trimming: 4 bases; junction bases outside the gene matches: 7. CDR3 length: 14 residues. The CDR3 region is CASSHDRELTEAFF. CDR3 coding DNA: TGTGCCAGCAGTCACGACAGGGAACTCACTGAAGCTTTCTTT.

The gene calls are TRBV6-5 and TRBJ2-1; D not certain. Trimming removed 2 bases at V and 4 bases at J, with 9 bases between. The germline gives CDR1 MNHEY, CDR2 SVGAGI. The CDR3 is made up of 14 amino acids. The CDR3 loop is CASSYNGGYNEQFF. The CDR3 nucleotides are TGTGCCAGCAGTTACAACGGCGGATACAATGAGCAGTTCTTC.

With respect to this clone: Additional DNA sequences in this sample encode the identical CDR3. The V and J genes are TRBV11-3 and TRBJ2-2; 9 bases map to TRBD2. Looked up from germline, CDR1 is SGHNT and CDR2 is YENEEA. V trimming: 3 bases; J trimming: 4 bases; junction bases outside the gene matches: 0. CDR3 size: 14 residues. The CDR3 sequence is CASSLTSGTGELFF. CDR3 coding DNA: TGTGCCAGCAGCTTGACTAGCGGCACCGGGGAGCTGTTTTTT.

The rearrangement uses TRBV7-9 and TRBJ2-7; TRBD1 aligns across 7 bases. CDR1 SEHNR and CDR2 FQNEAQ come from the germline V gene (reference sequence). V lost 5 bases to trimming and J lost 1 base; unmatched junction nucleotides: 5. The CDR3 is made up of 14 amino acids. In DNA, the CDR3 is TGTGCCAGCAGCCTAGGGACAGAGTCCTACGAGCAGTACTTC. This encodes CASSLGTESYEQYF.

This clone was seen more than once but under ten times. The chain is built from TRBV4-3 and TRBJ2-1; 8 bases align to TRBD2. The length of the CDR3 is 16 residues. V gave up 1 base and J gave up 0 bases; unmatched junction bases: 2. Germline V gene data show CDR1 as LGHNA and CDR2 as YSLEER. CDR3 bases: TGCGCCAGCAGCCAAGCTAGCGGGCCCTCCTACAATGAGCAGTTCTTC. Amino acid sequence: CASSQASGPSYNEQFF.

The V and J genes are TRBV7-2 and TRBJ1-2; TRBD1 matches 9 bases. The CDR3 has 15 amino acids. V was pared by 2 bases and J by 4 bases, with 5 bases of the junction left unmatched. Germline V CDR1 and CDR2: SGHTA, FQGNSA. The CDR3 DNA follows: TGTGCCAGCAGCTTAACAGGGGGCGGTGGCTATGGCTACACCTTC. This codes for CASSLTGGGGYGYTF.

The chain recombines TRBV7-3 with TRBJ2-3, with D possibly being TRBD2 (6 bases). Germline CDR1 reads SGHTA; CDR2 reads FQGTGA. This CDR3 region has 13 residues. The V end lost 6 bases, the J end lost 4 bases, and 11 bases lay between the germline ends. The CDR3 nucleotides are TGTGCCAGCAGGGACGGAGGGGCAGATACGCAGTATTTT. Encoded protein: CASRDGGADTQYF.

The CDR3 sequence: CASSQDMLARDTQYF. Written as DNA, the CDR3 is TGCGCCAGCAGCCAAGATATGCTAGCGCGAGATACGCAGTATTTT. V is TRBV4-1 and J is TRBJ2-3, with a weak D call TRBD2 (6 bases). Trimming removed 0 bases at V and 5 bases at J, with 12 bases between. This CDR3 is 15 amino acids long. The germline CDR1 and CDR2 sequences are MGHRA and YSYEKL.

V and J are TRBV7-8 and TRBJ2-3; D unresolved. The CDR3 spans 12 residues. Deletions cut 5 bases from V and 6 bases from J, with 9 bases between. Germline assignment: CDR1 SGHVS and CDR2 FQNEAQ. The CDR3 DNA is TGTGCCAGCAGCGCTCTTCCTGATACGCAGTATTTT. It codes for CASSALPDTQYF.

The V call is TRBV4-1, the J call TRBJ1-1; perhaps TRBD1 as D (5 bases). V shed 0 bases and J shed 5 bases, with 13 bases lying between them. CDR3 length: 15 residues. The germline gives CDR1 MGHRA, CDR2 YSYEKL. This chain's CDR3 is CASSQDHGGETEAFF. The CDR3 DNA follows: TGCGCCAGCAGCCAAGATCACGGGGGAGAGACTGAAGCTTTCTTT.

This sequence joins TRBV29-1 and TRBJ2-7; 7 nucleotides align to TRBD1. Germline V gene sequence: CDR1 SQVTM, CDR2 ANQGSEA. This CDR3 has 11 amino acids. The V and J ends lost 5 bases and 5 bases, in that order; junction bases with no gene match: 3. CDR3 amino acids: CSVSTGNEQYF. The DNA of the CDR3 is TGCAGCGTTTCGACAGGGAACGAGCAGTACTTC.

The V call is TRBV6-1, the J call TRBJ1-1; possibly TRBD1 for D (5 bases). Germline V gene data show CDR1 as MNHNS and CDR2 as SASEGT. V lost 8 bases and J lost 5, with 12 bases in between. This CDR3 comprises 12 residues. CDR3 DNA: TGTGCCAGCCCCGACAGCGGGACTGAAGCTTTCTTT. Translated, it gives CASPDSGTEAFF.

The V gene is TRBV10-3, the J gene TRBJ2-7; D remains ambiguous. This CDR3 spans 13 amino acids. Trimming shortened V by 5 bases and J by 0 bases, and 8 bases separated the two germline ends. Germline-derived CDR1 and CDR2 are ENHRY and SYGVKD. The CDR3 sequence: CAISYTSSYEQYF. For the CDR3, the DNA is TGTGCCATCAGTTACACAAGCTCCTACGAGCAGTACTTC.

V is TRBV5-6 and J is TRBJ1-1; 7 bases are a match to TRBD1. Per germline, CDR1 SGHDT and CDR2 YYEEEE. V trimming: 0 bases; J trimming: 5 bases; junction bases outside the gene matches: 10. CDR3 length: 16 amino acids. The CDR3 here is CASSLVLRQGVTEAFF. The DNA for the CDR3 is TGTGCCAGCAGCTTGGTACTGCGACAGGGAGTAACTGAAGCTTTCTTT.

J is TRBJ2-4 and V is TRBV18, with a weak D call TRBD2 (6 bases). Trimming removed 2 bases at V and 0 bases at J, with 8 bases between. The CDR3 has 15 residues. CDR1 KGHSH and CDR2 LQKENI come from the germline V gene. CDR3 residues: CASSPGTLAKNIQYF. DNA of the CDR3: TGTGCCAGCTCACCAGGGACTCTAGCCAAAAACATTCAGTACTTC. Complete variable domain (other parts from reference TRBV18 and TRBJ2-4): NAGVMQNPRHLVRRRGQEARLRCSPMKGHSHVYWYRQLPEEGLKFMVYLQKENIIDESGMPKERFSAEFPKEGPSILRIQQVVRGDSAAYFCASSPGTLAKNIQYFGAGTRLSVL.

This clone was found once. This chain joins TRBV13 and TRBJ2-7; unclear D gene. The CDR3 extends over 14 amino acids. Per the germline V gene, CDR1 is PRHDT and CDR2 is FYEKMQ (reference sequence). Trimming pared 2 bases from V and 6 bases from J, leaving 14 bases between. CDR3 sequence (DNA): TGTGCCAGCAGCTTATGGACGGTTTTCGGCGAGCAGTACTTC. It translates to CASSLWTVFGEQYF.

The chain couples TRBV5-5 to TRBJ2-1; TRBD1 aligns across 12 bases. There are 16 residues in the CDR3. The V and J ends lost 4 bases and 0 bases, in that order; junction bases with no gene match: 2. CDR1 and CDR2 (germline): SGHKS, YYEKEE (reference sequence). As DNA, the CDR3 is TGTGCCAGCAGCCGGGACAGGGGGCTCTCCTACAATGAGCAGTTCTTC. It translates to CASSRDRGLSYNEQFF. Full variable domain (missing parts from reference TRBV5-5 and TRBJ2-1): DAGVTQSPTHLIKTRGQQVTLRCSPISGHKSVSWYQQVLGQGPQFIFQYYEKEERGRGNFPDRFSARQFPNYSSELNVNALLLGDSALYLCASSRDRGLSYNEQFFGPGTRLTVL.

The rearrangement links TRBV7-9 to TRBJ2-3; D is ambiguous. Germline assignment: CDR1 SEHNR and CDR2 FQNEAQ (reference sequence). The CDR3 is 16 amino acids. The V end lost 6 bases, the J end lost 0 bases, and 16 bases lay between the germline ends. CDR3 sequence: CASSLLRSASTDTQYF. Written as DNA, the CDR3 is TGTGCCAGCAGTTTACTCCGGTCGGCTAGCACAGATACGCAGTATTTT.

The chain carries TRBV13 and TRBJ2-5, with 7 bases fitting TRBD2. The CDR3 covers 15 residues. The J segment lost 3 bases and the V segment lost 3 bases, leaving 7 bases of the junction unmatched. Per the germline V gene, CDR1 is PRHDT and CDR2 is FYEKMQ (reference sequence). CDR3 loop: CASSFVASGKETQYF. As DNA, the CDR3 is TGTGCCAGCAGCTTCGTTGCTAGCGGTAAAGAGACCCAGTACTTC.

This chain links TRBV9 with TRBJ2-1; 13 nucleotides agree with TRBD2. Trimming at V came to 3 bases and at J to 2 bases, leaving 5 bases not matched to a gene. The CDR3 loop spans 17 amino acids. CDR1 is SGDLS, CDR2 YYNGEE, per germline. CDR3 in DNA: TGTGCCAGCAGCGGGAGTACTAGCGGGAGGGCCTACAATGAGCAGTTCTTC. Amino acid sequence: CASSGSTSGRAYNEQFF.

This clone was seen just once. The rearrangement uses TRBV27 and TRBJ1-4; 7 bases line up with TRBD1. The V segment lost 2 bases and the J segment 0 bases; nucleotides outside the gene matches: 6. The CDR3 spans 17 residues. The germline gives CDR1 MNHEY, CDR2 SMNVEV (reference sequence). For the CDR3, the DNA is TGTGCCAGCAGTTTAAAAGGGACAGATGCAACTAATGAAAAACTGTTTTTT. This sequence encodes CASSLKGTDATNEKLFF.

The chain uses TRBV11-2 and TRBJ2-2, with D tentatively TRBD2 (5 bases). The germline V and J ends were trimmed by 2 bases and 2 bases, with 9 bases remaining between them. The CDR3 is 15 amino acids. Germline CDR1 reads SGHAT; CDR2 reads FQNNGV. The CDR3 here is CASSLYRTNTGELFF. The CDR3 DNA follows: TGTGCCAGCAGCTTATATAGGACTAACACCGGGGAGCTGTTTTTT.

The chain's CDR3 is CASSSLWPTGGGYEQYF. The DNA of the CDR3 is TGTGCCAGCAGTTCGCTATGGCCGACAGGGGGCGGCTACGAGCAGTACTTC. The chain couples TRBV27 to TRBJ2-7; 10 nucleotides line up with TRBD1. Germline values: CDR1 MNHEY, CDR2 SMNVEV (reference sequence). CDR3 size: 17 residues. Trimming took 4 bases from V and 3 from J; bases not matched to a gene: 12.

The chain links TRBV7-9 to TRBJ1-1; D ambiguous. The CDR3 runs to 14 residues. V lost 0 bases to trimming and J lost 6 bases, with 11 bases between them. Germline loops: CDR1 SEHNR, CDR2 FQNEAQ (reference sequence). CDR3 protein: CASSLALGIAEAFF. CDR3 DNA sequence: TGTGCCAGCAGCTTAGCGCTCGGGATCGCTGAAGCTTTCTTT.

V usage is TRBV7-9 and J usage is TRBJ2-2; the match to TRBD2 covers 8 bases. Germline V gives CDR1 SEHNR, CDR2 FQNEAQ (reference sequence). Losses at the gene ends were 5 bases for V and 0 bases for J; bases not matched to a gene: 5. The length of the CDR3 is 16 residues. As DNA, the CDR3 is TGTGCCAGCAGCGATGCCGGGGGGGCGAACACCGGGGAGCTGTTTTTT. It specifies CASSDAGGANTGELFF. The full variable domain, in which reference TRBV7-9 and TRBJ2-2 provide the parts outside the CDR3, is DTGVSQNPRHKITKRGQNVTFRCDPISEHNRLYWYRQTLGQGPEFLTYFQNEAQLEKSRLLSDRFSAERPKGSFSTLEIQRTEQGDSAMYLCASSDAGGANTGELFFGEGSRLTVL.

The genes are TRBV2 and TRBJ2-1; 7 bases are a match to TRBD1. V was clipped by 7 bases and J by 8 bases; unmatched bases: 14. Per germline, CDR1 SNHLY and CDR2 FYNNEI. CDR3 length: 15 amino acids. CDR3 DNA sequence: TGTGCCAGCAAGGGGGCGGGCGGCGGCCCCCATGAGCAGTTCTTC. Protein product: CASKGAGGGPHEQFF.

Written as DNA, the CDR3 is TGTGCCAGCAGTTTCGTTGGGTTATACGAGCAGTACTTC. Protein: CASSFVGLYEQYF. The gene calls are TRBV28 and TRBJ2-7; D ambiguous. V was trimmed by 3 bases and J by 4 bases, leaving 10 bases between them. This CDR3 comprises 13 residues. In germline, CDR1 is MDHEN, CDR2 SYDVKM.